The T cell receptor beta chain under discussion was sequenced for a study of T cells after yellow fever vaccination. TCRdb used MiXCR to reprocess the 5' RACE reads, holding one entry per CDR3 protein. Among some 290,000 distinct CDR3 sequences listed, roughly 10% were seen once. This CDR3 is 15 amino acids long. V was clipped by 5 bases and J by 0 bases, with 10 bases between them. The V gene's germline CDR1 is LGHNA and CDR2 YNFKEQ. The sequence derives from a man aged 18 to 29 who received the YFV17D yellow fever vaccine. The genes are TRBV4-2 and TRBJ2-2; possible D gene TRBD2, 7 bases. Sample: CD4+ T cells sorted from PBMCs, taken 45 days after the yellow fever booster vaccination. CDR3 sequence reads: CASSGGGANTGELFF. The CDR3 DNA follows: TGTGCCAGCAGCGGAGGGGGGGCGAACACCGGGGAGCTGTTTTTT.